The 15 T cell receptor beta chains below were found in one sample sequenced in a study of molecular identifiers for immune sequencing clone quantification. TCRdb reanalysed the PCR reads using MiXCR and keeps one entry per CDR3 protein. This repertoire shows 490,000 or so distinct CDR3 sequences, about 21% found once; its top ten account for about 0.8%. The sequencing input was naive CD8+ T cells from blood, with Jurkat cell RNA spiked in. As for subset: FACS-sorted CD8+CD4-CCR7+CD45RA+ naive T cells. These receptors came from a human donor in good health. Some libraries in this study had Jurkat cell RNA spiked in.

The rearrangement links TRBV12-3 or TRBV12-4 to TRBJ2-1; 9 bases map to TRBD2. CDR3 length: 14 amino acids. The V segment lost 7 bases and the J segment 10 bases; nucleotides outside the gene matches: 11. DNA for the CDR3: TGTGCCAGCATGGCGGGAGGGCCTTTCGGGGAGCAGTTCTTC. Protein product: CASMAGGPFGEQFF.

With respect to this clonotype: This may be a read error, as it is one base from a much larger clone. Written as DNA, the CDR3 is TGTGCCAGCAGTTTACTCTCCGGGACAGGCGCTAGCACAGATACGCAGTATTTT. Protein: CASSLLSGTGASTDTQYF. V usage is TRBV27 and J usage is TRBJ2-3, with 8 bases matching TRBD1. The CDR3 extends over 18 amino acids. V dropped 2 bases and J dropped 0; count of bases not matched to a gene: 10. Germline CDR1 is MNHEY and CDR2 is SMNVEV (reference sequence).

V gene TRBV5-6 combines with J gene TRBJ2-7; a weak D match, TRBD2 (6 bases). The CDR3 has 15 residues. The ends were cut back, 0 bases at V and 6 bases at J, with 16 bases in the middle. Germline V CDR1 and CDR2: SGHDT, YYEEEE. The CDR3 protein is CASSLAGLAASEQYF. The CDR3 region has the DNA TGTGCCAGCAGCTTGGCGGGACTCGCGGCCTCCGAGCAGTACTTC.

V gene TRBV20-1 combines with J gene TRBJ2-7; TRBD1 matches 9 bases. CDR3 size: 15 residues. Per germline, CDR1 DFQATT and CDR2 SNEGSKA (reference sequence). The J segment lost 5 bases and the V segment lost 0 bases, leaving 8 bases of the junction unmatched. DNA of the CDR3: TGCAGTGCTAGAGACAGGGACAGGGCAGCTGACGAGCAGTACTTC. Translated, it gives CSARDRDRAADEQYF.

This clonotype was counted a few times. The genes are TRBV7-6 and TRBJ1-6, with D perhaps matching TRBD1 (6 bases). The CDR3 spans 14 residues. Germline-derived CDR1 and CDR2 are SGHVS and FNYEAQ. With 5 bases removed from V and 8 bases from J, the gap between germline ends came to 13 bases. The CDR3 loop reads CASSLGDNYSPLHF. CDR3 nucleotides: TGTGCCAGCAGCCTAGGGGACAATTATTCACCCCTCCACTTT.

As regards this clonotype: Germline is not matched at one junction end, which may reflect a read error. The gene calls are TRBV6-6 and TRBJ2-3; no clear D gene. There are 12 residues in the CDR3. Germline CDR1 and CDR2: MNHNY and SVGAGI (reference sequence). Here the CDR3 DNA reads TGTGCCAGCAGCCTCTTAACAGATACGCGGTATTTT. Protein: CASSLLTDTRYF.

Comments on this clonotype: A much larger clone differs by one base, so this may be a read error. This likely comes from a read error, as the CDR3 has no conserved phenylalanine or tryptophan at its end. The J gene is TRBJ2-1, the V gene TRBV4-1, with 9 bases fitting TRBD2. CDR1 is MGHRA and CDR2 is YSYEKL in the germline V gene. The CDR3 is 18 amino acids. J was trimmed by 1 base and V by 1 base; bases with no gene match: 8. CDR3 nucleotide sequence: TGCGCCAGCAGCCAAGTGTGGAGTAGCGGGGGTTCCTACAATGAGCAGTTCCTC. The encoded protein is CASSQVWSSGGSYNEQFL.

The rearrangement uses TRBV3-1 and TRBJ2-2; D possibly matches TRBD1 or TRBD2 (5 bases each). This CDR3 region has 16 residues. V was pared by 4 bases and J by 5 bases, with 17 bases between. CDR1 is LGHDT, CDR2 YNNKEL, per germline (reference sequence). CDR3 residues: CASSPAPGHITGELFF. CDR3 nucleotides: TGTGCCAGCAGCCCGGCACCGGGGCATATAACCGGGGAGCTGTTTTTT.

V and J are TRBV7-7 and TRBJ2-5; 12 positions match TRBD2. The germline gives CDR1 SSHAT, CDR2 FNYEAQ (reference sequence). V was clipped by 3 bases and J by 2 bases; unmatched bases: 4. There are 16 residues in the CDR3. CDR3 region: CASSLTSGRIQETQYF. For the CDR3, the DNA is TGTGCCAGCAGCTTGACTAGCGGGAGAATTCAAGAGACCCAGTACTTC. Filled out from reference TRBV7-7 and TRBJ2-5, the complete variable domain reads GAGVSQSPRYKVTKRGQDVTLRCDPISSHATLYWYQQALGQGPEFLTYFNYEAQPDKSGLPSDRFSAERPEGSISTLTIQRTEQRDSAMYRCASSLTSGRIQETQYFGPGTRLLVL.

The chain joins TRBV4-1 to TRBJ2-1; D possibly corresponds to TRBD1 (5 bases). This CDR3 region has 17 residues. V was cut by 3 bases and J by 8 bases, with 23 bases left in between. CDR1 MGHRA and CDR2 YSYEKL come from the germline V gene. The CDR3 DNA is TGCGCCAGCAGCCATGGAGACAGCGTCTCGATGTGGGATGAGCAGTTCTTC. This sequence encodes CASSHGDSVSMWDEQFF.

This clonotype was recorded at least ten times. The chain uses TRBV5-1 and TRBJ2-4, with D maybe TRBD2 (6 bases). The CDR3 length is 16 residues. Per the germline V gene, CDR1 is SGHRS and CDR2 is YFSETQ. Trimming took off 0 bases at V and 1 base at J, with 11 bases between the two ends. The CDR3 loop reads CASSLGGREAKNIQYF. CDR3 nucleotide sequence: TGCGCCAGCAGCTTGGGAGGTCGGGAGGCCAAAAACATTCAGTACTTC.

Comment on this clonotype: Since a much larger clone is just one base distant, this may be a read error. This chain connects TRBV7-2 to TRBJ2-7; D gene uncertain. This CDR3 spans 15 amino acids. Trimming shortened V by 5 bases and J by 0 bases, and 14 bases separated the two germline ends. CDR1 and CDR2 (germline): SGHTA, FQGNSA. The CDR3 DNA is TGTGCCAGCAGCCCCACATTGGGCAGCTCCTACGAGCAGTACTTC. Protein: CASSPTLGSSYEQYF.

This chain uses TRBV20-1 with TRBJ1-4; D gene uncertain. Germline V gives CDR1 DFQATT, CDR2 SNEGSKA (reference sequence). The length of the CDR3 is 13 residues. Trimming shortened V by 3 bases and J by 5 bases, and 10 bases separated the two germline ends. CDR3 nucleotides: TGCAGTGCTAGTCGGCAGTGGAATGAAAAACTGTTTTTT. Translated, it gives CSASRQWNEKLFF.

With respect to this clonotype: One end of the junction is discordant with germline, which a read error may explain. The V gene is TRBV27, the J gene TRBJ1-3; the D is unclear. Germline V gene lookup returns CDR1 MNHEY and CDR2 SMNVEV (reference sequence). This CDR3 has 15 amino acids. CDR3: CAGSKDAGTGDTIYF. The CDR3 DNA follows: TGTGCCGGCAGTAAGGACGCGGGTACGGGTGACACCATATATTTT.

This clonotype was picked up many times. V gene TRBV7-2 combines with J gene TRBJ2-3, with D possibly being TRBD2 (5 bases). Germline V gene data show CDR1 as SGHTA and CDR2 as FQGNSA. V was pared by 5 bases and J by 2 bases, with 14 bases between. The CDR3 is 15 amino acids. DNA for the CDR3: TGTGCCAGCAGCAAAGCGGCGGCGAACACAGATACGCAGTATTTT. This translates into CASSKAAANTDTQYF.